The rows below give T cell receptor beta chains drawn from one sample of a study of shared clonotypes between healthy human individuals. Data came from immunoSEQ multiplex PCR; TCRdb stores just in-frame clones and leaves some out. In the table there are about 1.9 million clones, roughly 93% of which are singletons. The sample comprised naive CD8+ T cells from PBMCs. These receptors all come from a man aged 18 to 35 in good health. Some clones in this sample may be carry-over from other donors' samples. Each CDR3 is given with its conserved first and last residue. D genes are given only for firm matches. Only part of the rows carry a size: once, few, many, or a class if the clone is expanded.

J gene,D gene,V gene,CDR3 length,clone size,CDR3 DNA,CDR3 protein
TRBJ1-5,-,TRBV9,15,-,TGTGCCAGCAGCGTAGGGGGAGGGGTAGGGCAGCCCCAGCATTTT,CASSVGGGVGQPQHF
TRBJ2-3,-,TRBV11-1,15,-,TGTGCCAGCAGCTCGGGTCCTCCCAGCACAGATACGCAGTATTTT,CASSSGPPSTDTQYF
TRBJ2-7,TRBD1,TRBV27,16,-,TGTGCCAGCAGTTTTCGCCAGGGGGCGAATCGCTACGAGCAGTACTTC,CASSFRQGANRYEQYF
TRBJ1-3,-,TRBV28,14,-,TGTGCCAGCAGGGGCTGGGGCTCTGGAAACACCATATATTTT,CASRGWGSGNTIYF
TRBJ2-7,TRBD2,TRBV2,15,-,TGTGCCAGCAAGGAGACTAGCGGGATAGGGTACGAGCAGTACTTC,CASKETSGIGYEQYF
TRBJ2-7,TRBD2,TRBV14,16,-,TGTGCCAGCAGCCAAGCGGGAGGGCCACGGCACTACGAGCAGTACTTC,CASSQAGGPRHYEQYF
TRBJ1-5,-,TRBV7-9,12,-,TGTGCCAGCAGCTTAGGACCTCAGCCCCAGCATTTT,CASSLGPQPQHF
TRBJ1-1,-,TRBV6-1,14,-,TGTGCCAGCAGTCAACGACAGTTGAACACTGAAGCTTTCTTT,CASSQRQLNTEAFF
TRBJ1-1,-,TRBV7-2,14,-,TGTGCCAGCAGCTTTCTTTTAATGAACACTGAAGCTTTCTTT,CASSFLLMNTEAFF
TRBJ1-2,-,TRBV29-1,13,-,TGCAGCGTTGAAGATCTAAGCTTGTATGGCTACACCTTC,CSVEDLSLYGYTF
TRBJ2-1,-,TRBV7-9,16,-,TGTGCCAGCAGCTTAGGCTATGGTGTTGGGGGGAATGAGCAGTTCTTC,CASSLGYGVGGNEQFF
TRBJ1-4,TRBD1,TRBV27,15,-,TGTGCCAGCAGTTTATACCGGACAGGGGGTGAAAAACTGTTTTTT,CASSLYRTGGEKLFF
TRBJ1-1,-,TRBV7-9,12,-,TGTGCCAGCACGATATTCGCCACTGAAGCTTTCTTT,CASTIFATEAFF
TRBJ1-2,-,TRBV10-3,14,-,TGTGCCATCAGTGAGTCGCCCCGCTTCTATGGCTACACCTTC,CAISESPRFYGYTF
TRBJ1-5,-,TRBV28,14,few,TGTGCCAGCAGTTTGATAGATAGCAATCAGCCCCAGCATTTT,CASSLIDSNQPQHF
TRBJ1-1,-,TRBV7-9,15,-,TGTGCCAGCAGCTTAGTGTCGCGGGGGGGCACTGAAGCTTTCTTT,CASSLVSRGGTEAFF
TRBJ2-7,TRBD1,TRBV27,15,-,TGTGCCAGCCAAGCGGACAGGGGACGATCCTACGAGCAGTACTTC,CASQADRGRSYEQYF
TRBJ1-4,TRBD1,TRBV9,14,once,TGTGCCAGCACCCCAACAGGGGGCACTGAAAAACTGTTTTTT,CASTPTGGTEKLFF
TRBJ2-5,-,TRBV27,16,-,TGTGCCAGCAGTTTAAGCGGTTCGGCTATCCAAGAGACCCAGTACTTC,CASSLSGSAIQETQYF
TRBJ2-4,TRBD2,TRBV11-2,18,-,TGTGCCAGCAGCCCGGGACTAGCGGGGAACCCAGCCAAAAACATTCAGTACTTC,CASSPGLAGNPAKNIQYF
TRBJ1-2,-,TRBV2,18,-,TGTGCCAGCAGTGAACCCGTGGAACCCAACAACGTTAACTATGGCTACACCTTC,CASSEPVEPNNVNYGYTF
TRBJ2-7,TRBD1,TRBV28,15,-,TGTGCCAGCAGTCCATCCGGGACAGGGGCATACGAGCAGTACTTC,CASSPSGTGAYEQYF
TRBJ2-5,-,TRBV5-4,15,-,TGTGCCAGCAGCCCCCAACCCCGTCCCCAAGAGACCCAGTACTTC,CASSPQPRPQETQYF
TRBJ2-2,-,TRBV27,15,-,TGTGCCAGCAGTTTATCGTCCTGGAACACCGGGGAGCTGTTTTTT,CASSLSSWNTGELFF
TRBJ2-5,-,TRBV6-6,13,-,TGTGCCAGCAGTTACGCTAGGTTAGAGACCCAGTACTTC,CASSYARLETQYF
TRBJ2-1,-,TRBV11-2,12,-,TGTGCCAGCAGAAGCCTCCGTAATGAGCAGTTCTTC,CASRSLRNEQFF
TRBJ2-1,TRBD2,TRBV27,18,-,TGTGCCAGCAGTCACATCGACGTCAGCGGGATAGCCCACAATGAGCAGTTCTTC,CASSHIDVSGIAHNEQFF
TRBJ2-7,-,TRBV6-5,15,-,TGTGCCAGCAGTTACTCATCCCGGGGGATGAACGAGCAGTACTTC,CASSYSSRGMNEQYF
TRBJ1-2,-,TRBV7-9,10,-,TGTGCCAGCGGGGGGCTTGGCTACACCTTC,CASGGLGYTF
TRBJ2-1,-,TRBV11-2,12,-,TGTGCCAGCAGATACCAGTACAATGAGCAGTTCTTC,CASRYQYNEQFF
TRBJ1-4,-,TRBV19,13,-,TGTGCCAGTAGTCGGGACCCTAATGAAAAACTGTTTTTT,CASSRDPNEKLFF
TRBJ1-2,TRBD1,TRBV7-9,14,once,TGTGCCAGCAGCTTAAAGGGGGCAGGCTATGGCTACACCTTC,CASSLKGAGYGYTF
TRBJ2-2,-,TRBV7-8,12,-,TGTGCCAGCAGCTCGACCAGCGGGGAGCTGTTTTTT,CASSSTSGELFF
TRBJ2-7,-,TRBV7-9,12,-,TGTGCCAGCAGCTTCGGGGAGGTGGAGCAGTACTTC,CASSFGEVEQYF
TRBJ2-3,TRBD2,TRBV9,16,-,TGTGCCAGCAGCTCAGGGAGGGAATTGAGCACAGATACGCAGTATTTT,CASSSGRELSTDTQYF
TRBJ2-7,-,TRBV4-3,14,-,TGCGCCAGCAGCCAAGAACAGGAATGGGACGAGCAGTACTTC,CASSQEQEWDEQYF
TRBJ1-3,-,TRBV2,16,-,TGTGCCAGCAGTGACTGGGGCACTTACACTGGAAACACCATATATTTT,CASSDWGTYTGNTIYF
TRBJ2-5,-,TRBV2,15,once,TGTGCCAGCAGTGAAGCGCTTCGGTACGGGGAGACCCAGTACTTC,CASSEALRYGETQYF
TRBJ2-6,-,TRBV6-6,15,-,TGTGCCAGCAGTTACAGGGGATCTGGGGCCAACGTCCTGACTTTC,CASSYRGSGANVLTF
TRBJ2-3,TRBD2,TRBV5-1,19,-,TGCGCCAGCAGCCTACTCTCTGCCAGCGGGAGGCTCCGAGGAGATACGCAGTATTTT,CASSLLSASGRLRGDTQYF
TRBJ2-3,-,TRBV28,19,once,TGTGCCAGCAGTTTATACGAGGACACGGCATACCGGAGCACAGATACGCAGTATTTT,CASSLYEDTAYRSTDTQYF
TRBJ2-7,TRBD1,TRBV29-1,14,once,TGCAGCGTTCAACCGGGACAGAAGAACTACGAGCAGTACTTC,CSVQPGQKNYEQYF
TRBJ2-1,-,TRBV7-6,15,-,TGTGCCAGCAGCGCCAGACTAGGGTCCTACAATGAGCAGTTCTTC,CASSARLGSYNEQFF
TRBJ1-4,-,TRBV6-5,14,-,TGTGCCAGCAGTAGCCCGCGTTGGCGGGAAAAACTGTTTTTT,CASSSPRWREKLFF
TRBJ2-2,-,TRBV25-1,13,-,TGTGCCAGCGCGCCCGGGGGCCGGTGGGAGCTGTTTTTT,CASAPGGRWELFF
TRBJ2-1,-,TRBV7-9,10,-,TGTGCCAGCAGGAAGAATGAGCAGTTCTTC,CASRKNEQFF
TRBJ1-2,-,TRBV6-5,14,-,TGTGCCAGCAGCCCCCTAAGGGGGGGATATGGCTACACCTTC,CASSPLRGGYGYTF
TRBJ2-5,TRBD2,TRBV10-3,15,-,TGTGCCATCAGTGACTTAGCGGGAGTACGGGAGACCCAGTACTTC,CAISDLAGVRETQYF
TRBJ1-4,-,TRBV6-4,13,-,TGTGCCAGCAAGATCAGGGGAGCTGAAAAACTGTTTTTT,CASKIRGAEKLFF
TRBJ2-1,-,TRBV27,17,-,TGTGCCAGCAGGTCAGGGGGGGACGGACTCCCCTACAATGAGCAGTTCTTC,CASRSGGDGLPYNEQFF
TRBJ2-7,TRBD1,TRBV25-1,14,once,TGTGCCAGCAGTGAACTCAGGGGGACCTACGAGCAGTACTTC,CASSELRGTYEQYF
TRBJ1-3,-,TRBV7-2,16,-,TGTGCCAGCAGCCCCTACTGGGCGGGCTCTGGAAACACCATATATTTT,CASSPYWAGSGNTIYF